Shown below are 20 T cell receptor beta chains from a single sample sequenced in a study of T cells in Graves' hyperthyroidism and ophthalmopathy. RNA transcripts served as the template for amplifying TCR beta CDR3 regions. Researchers ran a first-round RT-PCR on the TCR CDR3 using the HTBI primer set. One entry per CDR3 protein results from TCRdb running MiXCR on the multiplex PCR reads. The repertoire holds about 700,000 distinct CDR3 sequences, with about 45% as singletons. The specimen sequenced was peripheral blood or thyroid tissue (not recorded which). Receptors originate from an adult man with Graves' disease, either hyperthyroidism or ophthalmopathy (not recorded which).

This clonotype was detected only a few times. The V gene is TRBV7-2, the J gene TRBJ2-2; D may be TRBD1 (5 bases). The V and J ends lost 5 bases and 7 bases respectively, with 8 bases between them. CDR3 size: 12 residues. CDR1 is SGHTA and CDR2 is FQGNSA in the germline V gene. CDR3 in amino acids: CASSGAIGELFF. In DNA, the CDR3 is TGTGCCAGCAGCGGGGCTATCGGGGAGCTGTTTTTT.

The V call is TRBV29-1, the J call TRBJ2-7; 12 bases agree with TRBD2. CDR3 length: 15 amino acids. Trimming took 4 bases from V and 3 from J; bases not matched to a gene: 7. CDR1 and CDR2 (germline): SQVTM, ANQGSEA. The CDR3 here is CSVGRLAGAVYEQYF. DNA for the CDR3: TGCAGCGTTGGGAGACTAGCGGGAGCCGTCTACGAGCAGTACTTC.

The chain recombines TRBV20-1 with TRBJ1-4; the D gene is possibly TRBD1 (6 bases). The V end lost 5 bases, the J end lost 4 bases, and 14 bases lay between the germline ends. Germline V lookup: CDR1 DFQATT, CDR2 SNEGSKA (reference sequence). CDR3 size: 14 residues. For the CDR3, the DNA is TGCAGTGCTTCCTCGGGACAAATTAATGAAAAACTGTTTTTT. Protein product: CSASSGQINEKLFF.

The chain combines TRBV6-5 with TRBJ2-5, with 7 bases fitting TRBD1. CDR1 is MNHEY and CDR2 is SVGAGI in the germline V gene. With V trimmed by 2 bases and J by 5 bases, 5 bases remained unmatched. The CDR3 is 14 amino acids. CDR3 in DNA: TGTGCCAGCAGTTACACTGACAGGGAGGAGACCCAGTACTTC. Translating it yields CASSYTDREETQYF.

The V and J genes are TRBV7-9 and TRBJ2-5; weak D call: TRBD1 (5 bases). Trimming pared 5 bases from V and 5 bases from J, leaving 12 bases between. Germline V gene lookup returns CDR1 SEHNR and CDR2 FQNEAQ (reference sequence). This CDR3 contains 13 residues. The chain's CDR3 is CASSTGWGETQYF. The CDR3 DNA is TGTGCCAGCAGCACCGGGTGGGGCGAGACCCAGTACTTC.

This chain links TRBV20-1 with TRBJ1-4; D unresolved. The germline V gene has CDR1 DFQATT and CDR2 SNEGSKA (reference sequence). This CDR3 spans 16 amino acids. The ends were cut back, 0 bases at V and 5 bases at J, with 16 bases in the middle. Here the CDR3 DNA reads TGCAGTGCTAGAGATCGAACACAGACCCGAAATGAAAAACTGTTTTTT. This codes for CSARDRTQTRNEKLFF.

The chain joins TRBV20-1 to TRBJ1-2, with D possibly matching TRBD1 (5 bases). Deletions cut 6 bases from V and 5 bases from J, with 16 bases between. In germline, CDR1 is DFQATT, CDR2 SNEGSKA (reference sequence). This CDR3 contains 13 residues. For the CDR3, the DNA is TGCAGTGCCGCGGGGGGTTCCTTATATGGCTACACCTTC. Translating it yields CSAAGGSLYGYTF.

This clonotype is a singleton in its sample. Given a much more abundant clone one base away, this may be a read error. This sequence joins TRBV11-2 and TRBJ1-1, with TRBD1 as a possible D gene (5 bases). The CDR3 covers 11 residues. Trimming removed 6 bases from V and 11 bases from J, with 13 bases in between. CDR1 is SGHAT and CDR2 is FQNNGV in the germline V gene. CDR3 bases: TGTGCCAGCAGGCCCGGGACTGTGGCTTTCTTT. Residues: CASRPGTVAFF.

The sample holds one count of this clonotype. This chain links TRBV20-1 with TRBJ2-7, with D perhaps matching TRBD1 (5 bases). CDR1 and CDR2 from the germline V gene are DFQATT and SNEGSKA (reference sequence). Deletions cut 5 bases from V and 0 bases from J, with 17 bases between. The CDR3 has 15 amino acids. Here the CDR3 reads CSAPPWGGASYEQYF. CDR3 DNA: TGCAGTGCTCCGCCCTGGGGCGGAGCCTCCTACGAGCAGTACTTC.

This clonotype was recorded at least ten times. The V and J genes are TRBV25-1 and TRBJ2-7; 13 nucleotides line up with TRBD2. The V gene's germline CDR1 is MGHDK and CDR2 SYGVNS. The length of the CDR3 is 16 residues. Germline trimming cut 3 bases from V and 4 bases from J; bases unmatched to any gene: 6. The CDR3 spells CASSDSGLAGAYEQYF. The CDR3, as DNA: TGTGCCAGCAGTGACTCCGGACTAGCGGGAGCATACGAGCAGTACTTC.

The chain couples TRBV6-5 to TRBJ1-1; no firm D call. Germline V gene sequence: CDR1 MNHEY, CDR2 SVGAGI. The CDR3 runs to 14 residues. Between the trimmed V and J ends, which lost 0 bases and 5 bases, there was a span of 10 bases. CDR3 loop: CASSYSRGITEAFF. DNA of the CDR3: TGTGCCAGCAGTTACTCGAGAGGGATTACTGAAGCTTTCTTT.

There are many counts of this clonotype. The chain joins TRBV2 to TRBJ2-7; unclear D gene. Trimming stripped 4 bases from V and 4 bases from J, with 11 bases between. This CDR3 is 13 amino acids long. The germline V gene has CDR1 SNHLY and CDR2 FYNNEI. Here the CDR3 DNA reads TGTGCCAGCAGTGGGCAAGAGGCTTACGAGCAGTACTTC. It specifies CASSGQEAYEQYF.

This clonotype showed up many times. The chain combines TRBV29-1 with TRBJ1-2; perhaps TRBD1 as D (5 bases). This CDR3 has 14 residues. The germline gives CDR1 SQVTM, CDR2 ANQGSEA. V lost 7 bases to trimming and J lost 0 bases, with 15 bases between them. CDR3 in amino acids: CSGWTQGTNYGYTF. The CDR3 bases are TGCAGCGGGTGGACCCAGGGTACTAACTATGGCTACACCTTC.

The chain combines TRBV7-9 with TRBJ2-5, with 11 bases that match TRBD1. Germline V gene lookup returns CDR1 SEHNR and CDR2 FQNEAQ (reference sequence). The CDR3 has 17 residues. Unmatched junction bases numbered 6, after V lost 3 bases and J lost 0 bases. As DNA, the CDR3 is TGTGCCAGCAGCTTCCGGGACAGGGGGGCCAACCAAGAGACCCAGTACTTC. Residues: CASSFRDRGANQETQYF. Looking up the rest from reference TRBV7-9 and TRBJ2-5 gives the full variable domain: DTGVSQNPRHKITKRGQNVTFRCDPISEHNRLYWYRQTLGQGPEFLTYFQNEAQLEKSRLLSDRFSAERPKGSFSTLEIQRTEQGDSAMYLCASSFRDRGANQETQYFGPGTRLLVL.

Only a few counts were recorded for this clonotype. V gene TRBV6-1 combines with J gene TRBJ1-5; 8 bases map to TRBD1. Germline lookup yields CDR1 MNHNS and CDR2 SASEGT. This CDR3 is built from 14 residues. J was trimmed by 9 bases and V by 6 bases; bases with no gene match: 10. The CDR3 here is CASRTGVGTGPQHF. The DNA for the CDR3 is TGTGCCAGCAGGACAGGGGTAGGAACCGGGCCCCAGCATTTT.

At least ten counts were recorded for this clonotype. CDR3 protein: CASSGVGNQETQYF. CDR3 nucleotides: TGTGCCAGCAGTGGCGTCGGGAACCAAGAGACCCAGTACTTC. V usage is TRBV6-6 and J usage is TRBJ2-5, with D perhaps matching TRBD2 (5 bases). This CDR3 comprises 14 residues. Germline V CDR1 and CDR2: MNHNY, SVGAGI (reference sequence). V was clipped by 5 bases and J by 0 bases, with 10 bases between them.

V and J are TRBV29-1 and TRBJ2-3; D might be TRBD1 (5 bases). CDR1 is SQVTM and CDR2 is ANQGSEA in the germline V gene. The CDR3 runs to 16 residues. Trimming removed 0 bases at V and 6 bases at J, with 19 bases between. CDR3 in amino acids: CSVEEGDSPLLDTQYF. In DNA form, the CDR3 reads TGCAGCGTTGAAGAAGGGGATTCCCCTCTACTGGATACGCAGTATTTT.

The chain joins TRBV25-1 to TRBJ1-6; a weak D match, TRBD1 (6 bases). The CDR3 runs to 15 residues. Between the trimmed V and J ends, which lost 4 bases and 5 bases, there was a span of 12 bases. Germline-derived CDR1 and CDR2 are MGHDK and SYGVNS. The CDR3 DNA follows: TGTGCCAGCAGTGCAAAAGGGGGACATAATTCACCCCTCCACTTT. Protein sequence: CASSAKGGHNSPLHF.

The chain has TRBV10-3 and TRBJ1-4, with a possible D match to TRBD1 (5 bases). CDR1 and CDR2 from the germline V gene are ENHRY and SYGVKD. This CDR3 comprises 15 residues. Trimming stripped 6 bases from V and 8 bases from J, with 19 bases between. This CDR3 reads CAISRDSGEGEKLFF. The CDR3 DNA is TGTGCCATCAGCCGGGACTCCGGGGAGGGCGAAAAACTGTTTTTT.

This clonotype was detected a few times. The chain combines TRBV3-1 with TRBJ1-1; 7 bases agree with TRBD1. The V segment lost 8 bases and the J segment 9 bases; nucleotides outside the gene matches: 9. There are 12 residues in the CDR3. The germline V gene encodes CDR1 LGHDT and CDR2 YNNKEL (reference sequence). The CDR3 DNA reads TGTGCCAGCCGATCGGGACAGACTAAAGCTTTCTTT. Amino acid sequence: CASRSGQTKAFF.